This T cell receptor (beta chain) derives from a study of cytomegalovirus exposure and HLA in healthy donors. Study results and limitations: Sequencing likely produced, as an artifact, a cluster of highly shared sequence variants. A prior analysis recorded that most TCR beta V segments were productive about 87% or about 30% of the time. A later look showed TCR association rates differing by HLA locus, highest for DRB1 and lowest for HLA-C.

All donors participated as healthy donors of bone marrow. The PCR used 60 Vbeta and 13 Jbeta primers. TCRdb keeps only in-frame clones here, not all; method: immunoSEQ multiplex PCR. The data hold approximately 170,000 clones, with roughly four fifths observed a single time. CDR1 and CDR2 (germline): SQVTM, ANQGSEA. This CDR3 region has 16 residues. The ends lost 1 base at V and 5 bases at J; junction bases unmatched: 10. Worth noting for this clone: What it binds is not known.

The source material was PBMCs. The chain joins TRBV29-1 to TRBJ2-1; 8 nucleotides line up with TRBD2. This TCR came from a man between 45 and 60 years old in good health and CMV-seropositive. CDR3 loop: CSVEGHPGGPNNEQFF. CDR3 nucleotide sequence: TGCAGCGTTGAAGGACATCCGGGAGGGCCCAACAATGAGCAGTTCTTC.